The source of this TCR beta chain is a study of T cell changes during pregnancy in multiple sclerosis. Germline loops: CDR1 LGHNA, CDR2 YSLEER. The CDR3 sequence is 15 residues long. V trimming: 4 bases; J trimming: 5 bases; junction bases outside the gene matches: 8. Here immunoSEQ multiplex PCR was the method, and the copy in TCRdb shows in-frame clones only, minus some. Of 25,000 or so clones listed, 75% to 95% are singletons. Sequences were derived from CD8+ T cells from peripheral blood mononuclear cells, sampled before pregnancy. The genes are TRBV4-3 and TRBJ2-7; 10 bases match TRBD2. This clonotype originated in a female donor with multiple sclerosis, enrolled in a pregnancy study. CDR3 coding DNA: TGCGCCAGCAGCCGCGAGCGGGAGGGCTTCCACGAGCAGTACTTC. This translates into CASSREREGFHEQYF.